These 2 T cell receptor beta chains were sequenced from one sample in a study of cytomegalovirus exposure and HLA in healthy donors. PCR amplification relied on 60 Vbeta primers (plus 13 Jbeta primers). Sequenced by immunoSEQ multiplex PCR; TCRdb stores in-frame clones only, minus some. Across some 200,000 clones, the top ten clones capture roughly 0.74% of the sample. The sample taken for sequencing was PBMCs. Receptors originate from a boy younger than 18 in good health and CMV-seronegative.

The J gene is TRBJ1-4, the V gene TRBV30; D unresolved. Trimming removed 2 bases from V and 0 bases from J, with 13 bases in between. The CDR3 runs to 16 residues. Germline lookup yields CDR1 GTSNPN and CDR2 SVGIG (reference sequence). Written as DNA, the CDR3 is TGTGCCTGGAGTCCACCTCCCGGGACAACTAATGAAAAACTGTTTTTT. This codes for CAWSPPPGTTNEKLFF.

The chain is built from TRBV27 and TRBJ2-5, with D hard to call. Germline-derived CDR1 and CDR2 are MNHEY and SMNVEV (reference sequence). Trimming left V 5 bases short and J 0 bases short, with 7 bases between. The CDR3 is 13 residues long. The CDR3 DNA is TGTGCCAGCAGTCAACTGGACCAAGAGACCCAGTACTTC. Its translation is CASSQLDQETQYF.